The rows below give T cell receptor beta chains drawn from one sample of a study of blood T cell repertoires in COVID-19. Generated by immunoSEQ multiplex PCR, the TCRdb table keeps only in-frame clones and is missing some. Counted here are about 99,000 clones, approximately 83% occurring once; the ten biggest clones make up approximately 3.6%. The specimen was peripheral blood. The receptors were sampled from a woman older than 75 with active or convalescent COVID-19. Both conserved end residues are part of each CDR3. The order of the fields is D gene, V gene, clone size, J gene, CDR3 DNA, CDR3 protein. The D gene is left open where the match is weak. Part of the rows lack a size; the others show once, few, many or a class for expanded clones.

>TRBD2|TRBV28|-|TRBJ2-1
TGTGCCAGCAGTTTGCGGGAGGGCCTTGAGCAGTTCTTC
CASSLREGLEQFF
>TRBD2|TRBV14|-|TRBJ2-1
TGTGCCAGCAGCCGGGGGACTAGCGGGAGCAATGAGCAGTTCTTC
CASSRGTSGSNEQFF
>TRBD1|TRBV5-1|once|TRBJ2-7
TGCGCCAGCAGCTTGGGGGACAGCAATTACGAGCAGTACTTC
CASSLGDSNYEQYF
>-|TRBV7-3|-|TRBJ1-6
TGTGCCAGCAGCTTAAAAGTAACGGGTTCACCCCTCCACTTT
CASSLKVTGSPLHF
>-|TRBV24-1|-|TRBJ2-1
TGTGCCACCAGTGACGAAGCCGGGACACCCAACAATGAGCAGTTCTTC
CATSDEAGTPNNEQFF
>TRBD1|TRBV27|-|TRBJ1-5
TGTGCCAGCAGTAGGCAGGGGGCAAATCAGCCCCAGCATTTT
CASSRQGANQPQHF
>-|TRBV7-2|-|TRBJ2-1
TGTGCCAGCAGCCTTAGACCGGGACTGTACAATGAGCAGTTCTTC
CASSLRPGLYNEQFF
>-|TRBV12-3/TRBV12-4|-|TRBJ1-3
TGTGCCAGCAGTGGGCAGGTCATCAACACCATATATTTT
CASSGQVINTIYF
>-|TRBV30|-|TRBJ1-2
TGTGCCTGGGGCACCGGACATAACTATGGCTACACCTTC
CAWGTGHNYGYTF
>TRBD1|TRBV4-1|-|TRBJ2-7
TGCGCCAGCAGCCCGAGGGGGCGCCGGGACGAGCAGTACTTC
CASSPRGRRDEQYF
>TRBD2|TRBV6-5|-|TRBJ2-7
TGTGCCAGCAGTTACCTACACCGGGGGGTTATCTACGAGCAGTACTTC
CASSYLHRGVIYEQYF
>-|TRBV5-8|-|TRBJ1-4
TGTGCCAGCAGCGTTAATCCGTTACAGGGTGCTAATGAAAAACTGTTTTTT
CASSVNPLQGANEKLFF
>-|TRBV4-3|-|TRBJ1-2
TGCGCCAGCAGCCAAGATCATGGGGGGAACTATGGCTACACCTTC
CASSQDHGGNYGYTF
>TRBD1|TRBV18|few|TRBJ2-7
TGTGCCAGCTCACAAGGACAGGGGCTTGCCGAGCAGTACTTC
CASSQGQGLAEQYF
>-|TRBV6-5|-|TRBJ1-4
TGTGCCAGCAGTCCCAGGGGATTTAATGAAAAACTGTTTTTT
CASSPRGFNEKLFF
>TRBD1|TRBV3-1/TRBV3-2|-|TRBJ1-2
TGTGCCAGCAGCCAAATTGAGGGGGCGCGGGGCTACACCTTC
CASSQIEGARGYTF
>-|TRBV11-3|few|TRBJ1-1
TGTGCCAGCAGCTTCGAGGGATCCCCCCCTGAAGCTTTCTTT
CASSFEGSPPEAFF
>-|TRBV6-2/TRBV6-3|-|TRBJ2-3
TGTGCCAGCAGCACAGTAGGTGATACGCAGTATTTT
CASSTVGDTQYF
>TRBD1|TRBV28|-|TRBJ1-1
TGTGCCAGCAGTCTGCCGGGGACAGGGAGTCCTGAAGCTTTCTTT
CASSLPGTGSPEAFF
>-|TRBV27|-|TRBJ1-5
TGTGCCAGCGCCCGAACAGGGATAGGTCAGCCCCAGCATTTT
CASARTGIGQPQHF
>-|TRBV5-1|-|TRBJ2-2
TGCGCCAGCAGCTTGGGGGGACAAAACACCGGGGAGCTGTTTTTT
CASSLGGQNTGELFF
>-|TRBV6-2/TRBV6-3|few|TRBJ1-2
TGTGCCAGCAGTTACTGGGGCGGCTACACCTTC
CASSYWGGYTF
>-|TRBV28|-|TRBJ1-3
TGTGCCAGCAGTTTAAGGGTAGGGGCTGGTGGAAACACCATATATTTT
CASSLRVGAGGNTIYF
>-|TRBV18|-|TRBJ2-3
TGTGCCATCCAGGCGAGTGGCACAGATACGCAGTATTTT
CAIQASGTDTQYF
>TRBD2|TRBV9|-|TRBJ2-1
TGTGCCAGCACCGGGACTAGCGGGAGCAATGAGCAGTTCTTC
CASTGTSGSNEQFF
>-|TRBV28|-|TRBJ1-6
TGTGCCAGCAGCCCCTCGAACGGGGATTCACCCCTCCACTTT
CASSPSNGDSPLHF
>-|TRBV28|-|TRBJ1-2
TGTGCCAGCAGCCCCCCCCGGGGCTATGGCTACACCTTC
CASSPPRGYGYTF
>-|TRBV6-2/TRBV6-3|-|TRBJ2-1
TGTGCCAGCAGCCCAAACACTATCTACAATGAGCAGTTCTTC
CASSPNTIYNEQFF
>-|TRBV20-1|-|TRBJ2-7
TGCAGTGCTAGGGCCAACCGCGAGCAGTACTTC
CSARANREQYF
>-|TRBV27|-|TRBJ1-1
TGTGCCAGCAGTTTATCCCCAGCACATCTTGTATACGGGGGGCGGACTGAAGCTTTCTTT
CASSLSPAHLVYGGRTEAFF
>-|TRBV18|few|TRBJ1-1
TGTGCCAGCTCACCTAACGGGGACACTGAAGCTTTCTTT
CASSPNGDTEAFF
>-|TRBV5-1|-|TRBJ2-3
TGCGCCAGCAGCTTTGGCCAGGGCGGCACAGATACGCAGTATTTT
CASSFGQGGTDTQYF
>-|TRBV29-1|-|TRBJ2-7
TGCAGCGTTGAAGAGCGACAGACCAGAGGTTCCTACGAGCAGTACTTC
CSVEERQTRGSYEQYF
>TRBD1|TRBV6-2/TRBV6-3|few|TRBJ1-5
TGTGCCAGCAGTTACTCCACAGGGGTTTTAGGCCAGCCCCAGCATTTT
CASSYSTGVLGQPQHF
>-|TRBV28|-|TRBJ1-4
TGTGCCACCCGGGTTTCTGCTAATGAAAAACTGTTTTTT
CATRVSANEKLFF
>TRBD1|TRBV5-1|-|TRBJ2-3
TGCGCCAGCAGCTTAACGGGACAGCGTGCAGATACGCAGTATTTT
CASSLTGQRADTQYF
>TRBD1|TRBV5-4|-|TRBJ1-2
TGTGCCAGCAGCAAACAGGGGGCGGACTATGGCTACACCTTC
CASSKQGADYGYTF
>TRBD1|TRBV19|-|TRBJ2-3
TGTGCCAGTACCCGCGGGACAGGAAGCACAGATACGCAGTATTTT
CASTRGTGSTDTQYF
>-|TRBV2|-|TRBJ2-2
TGTGCCAGCCAGAGCAGGTTAAGCACCGGGGAGCTGTTTTTT
CASQSRLSTGELFF
>-|TRBV9|-|TRBJ1-1
TGTGCCAGCAGCGCGACAGTGTTGAACACTGAAGCTTTCTTT
CASSATVLNTEAFF
>-|TRBV6-2/TRBV6-3|-|TRBJ1-5
TGTGCCAGCAGTGGGGATCTAGGGGGTTCACAGCCCCAGCATTTT
CASSGDLGGSQPQHF
>-|TRBV28|once|TRBJ2-2
TGTGCCGGCCAATACAACACCGGGGAGCTGTTTTTT
CAGQYNTGELFF
>-|TRBV7-9|few|TRBJ2-1
TGTGCCAGCAGCCCCCACTCATCAGGGGGGCATGAGCAGTTCTTC
CASSPHSSGGHEQFF
>TRBD1|TRBV2|once|TRBJ1-2
TGTGCCAGCAGGGACTTTGGACAGGGAGCCTATGGCTACACCTTC
CASRDFGQGAYGYTF
>-|TRBV5-4|-|TRBJ2-3
TGTGCCAGCAGCTTGCTAGGCGTGACTACAAGCACAGATACGCAGTATTTT
CASSLLGVTTSTDTQYF
>-|TRBV19|-|TRBJ1-5
TGTGCCAGTAGTATGGACCAGGGGAATCAGCCCCAGCATTTT
CASSMDQGNQPQHF
>-|TRBV5-5|few|TRBJ2-5
TGTGCCAGCAGCACACGGGCAGGGTCCCGAGAGACCCAGTACTTC
CASSTRAGSRETQYF
>TRBD1|TRBV20-1|once|TRBJ2-3
TGCAGTGCTAGTTCTATGACAGGGAACGCAGATACGCAGTATTTT
CSASSMTGNADTQYF